The 9 T cell receptor beta chains listed next were all sequenced from one sample in a study of blood T cell repertoires in COVID-19. Clones were sequenced by immunoSEQ multiplex PCR, and TCRdb holds only the in-frame ones, with some missing. The sample lists about 70,000 clones, 65% to 90% occurring once. Sequencing used peripheral blood. The source of these receptors is a woman aged 60-75 years with acute or convalescent COVID-19.

The J gene is TRBJ1-5, the V gene TRBV27; D is ambiguous. The CDR3 is 13 amino acids. CDR1 MNHEY and CDR2 SMNVEV come from the germline V gene (reference sequence). Trimming pared 4 bases from V and 3 bases from J, leaving 7 bases between. This chain's CDR3 is CASSSRSNQPQHF. The CDR3 DNA is TGTGCCAGCAGTTCCAGGTCCAATCAGCCCCAGCATTTT.

The chain employs TRBV11-3 and TRBJ2-5, with D tentatively TRBD2 (6 bases). Trimming removed 1 base from V and 4 bases from J, with 10 bases in between. CDR3 length: 14 amino acids. Germline values: CDR1 SGHNT, CDR2 YENEEA. In nucleotides, the CDR3 is TGTGCCAGCAGCTTAGCCGGGACTCGAGAGACCCAGTACTTC. Its protein product is CASSLAGTRETQYF.

A single count supports this clone. J is TRBJ1-2 and V is TRBV19, with a tentative D call TRBD1 (5 bases). The CDR3 is made up of 12 amino acids. V dropped 4 bases and J dropped 8 bases, with 11 bases sitting between them. Germline CDR1 LNHDA, CDR2 SQIVND (reference sequence). CDR3 DNA sequence: TGTGCCAGTAGTAGGGGGGAACGAGGCTACACCTTC. Residues: CASSRGERGYTF.

This clone was seen a handful of times. This chain links TRBV3-1 (or the pseudogene TRBV3-2) with TRBJ1-6; 7 nucleotides match TRBD1. J lost 5 bases, V lost 4 bases, and 2 bases had no gene match. The CDR3 extends over 14 amino acids. Germline values: CDR1 LGHDT, CDR2 YNNKEL (reference sequence). The CDR3 nucleotides read TGTGCCAGCAGCCTGGGGACAGATAATTCACCCCTCCACTTT. It translates to CASSLGTDNSPLHF.

Comment on this clone: The same CDR3 can be traced to other DNA sequences in this sample. The chain uses TRBV7-9 and TRBJ1-4; 7 bases are shared with TRBD1. V was pared by 5 bases and J by 3 bases, with 6 bases of the junction left unmatched. Germline V gene lookup returns CDR1 SEHNR and CDR2 FQNEAQ (reference sequence). This CDR3 is built from 15 residues. The CDR3 protein is CASSLRQGSNEKLFF. CDR3 nucleotide sequence: TGTGCCAGCAGCCTAAGACAGGGCTCTAATGAAAAACTGTTTTTT.

The rearrangement joins TRBV6-6 to TRBJ1-2; perhaps TRBD1 as D (6 bases). The CDR3 extends over 15 amino acids. The V and J ends lost 2 bases and 4 bases respectively, with 14 bases between them. Looked up from germline, CDR1 is MNHNY and CDR2 is SVGAGI (reference sequence). CDR3 sequence: CASSYRAGDIYGYTF. CDR3 in DNA: TGTGCCAGCAGTTACAGGGCAGGGGATATCTATGGCTACACCTTC.

This clone was recorded once. This sequence joins TRBV19 and TRBJ2-2; 7 bases are a match to TRBD1. The germline V gene has CDR1 LNHDA and CDR2 SQIVND (reference sequence). This CDR3 region has 13 residues. Trimming cost V 6 bases and J 8 bases; bases outside gene matches: 6. This CDR3 is CASSRDRAGELFF. DNA for the CDR3: TGTGCCAGTAGCCGCGACAGGGCGGGGGAGCTGTTTTTT.

The chain is built from TRBV28 and TRBJ2-7; D possibly corresponds to TRBD2 (6 bases). Germline CDR1 and CDR2: MDHEN and SYDVKM. V was shortened by 6 bases and J by 0 bases, with 21 bases between the two germline ends. The CDR3 length is 17 residues. The CDR3 here is CASRDLAGTGSSYEQYF. The CDR3, as DNA: TGTGCCAGCAGAGACCTAGCCGGGACTGGGAGCTCCTACGAGCAGTACTTC.

This chain's CDR3 is CASSWGRENSPLHF. CDR3 DNA: TGTGCCAGCAGCTGGGGACGGGAGAATTCACCCCTCCACTTT. The rearrangement uses TRBV5-8 and TRBJ1-6; a weak D match, TRBD1 (5 bases). The CDR3 is 14 amino acids. CDR1 is SGHTS and CDR2 is YDEGEE in the germline V gene. Trimming removed 3 bases from V and 7 bases from J, with 11 bases in between.